This T cell receptor beta chain was recovered during a study of STAT3 mutations in large granular lymphocyte leukemia. CDR3 length equals 13 residues. Germline CDR1 SGHKS, CDR2 YYEKEE (reference sequence). The V end lost 4 bases, the J end lost 0 bases, and 7 bases lay between the germline ends. Study results and limitations: In T-cell large granular lymphocyte leukemia, about half of patients showed multiple immunodominant subclonotypes. In about 30% of the 18 patients, new TCR clonotypes emerged after therapy.

Produced via immunoSEQ multiplex PCR; TCRdb's table is partial and in-frame only. The table records thousands of clones, approximately 70% of them present only once. With respect to this clone: Its antigen is still unknown.

The rearrangement links TRBV5-5 to TRBJ1-1; the D is unclear. This clonotype was obtained from a human donor with T large granular lymphocyte leukemia. Some clones in this sample may be carry-over from other donors' samples. The sample consisted of PBMCs. As DNA, the CDR3 is TGTGCCAGCAGCGGGTTCCTGAACACTGAAGCTTTCTTT. It yields the protein CASSGFLNTEAFF.